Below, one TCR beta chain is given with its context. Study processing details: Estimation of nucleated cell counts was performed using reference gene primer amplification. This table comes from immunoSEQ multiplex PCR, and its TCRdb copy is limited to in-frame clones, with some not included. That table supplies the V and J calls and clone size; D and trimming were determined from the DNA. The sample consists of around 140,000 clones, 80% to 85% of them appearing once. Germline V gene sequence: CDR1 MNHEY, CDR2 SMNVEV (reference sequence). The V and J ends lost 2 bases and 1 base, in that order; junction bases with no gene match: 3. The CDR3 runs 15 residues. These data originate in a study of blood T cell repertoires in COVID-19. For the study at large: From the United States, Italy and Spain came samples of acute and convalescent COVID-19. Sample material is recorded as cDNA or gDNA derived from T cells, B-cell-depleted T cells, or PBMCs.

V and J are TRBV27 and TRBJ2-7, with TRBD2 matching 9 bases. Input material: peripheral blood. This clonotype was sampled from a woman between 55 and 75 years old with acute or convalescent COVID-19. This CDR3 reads CASSLVAGVSYEQYF. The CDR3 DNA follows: TGTGCCAGCAGTTTAGTAGCGGGAGTTTCCTACGAGCAGTACTTC.